Here is one T cell receptor (beta chain) with its context. The sample originates from a study of T-cell reconstitution after alpha-beta-depleted transplantation in children. A library of TCRbeta sequences, prepared with unique molecular identifiers, was generated. Using its own MiXCR run on the PCR reads, TCRdb lists one record per CDR3 protein. The sample consists of about 340,000 distinct CDR3 sequences, around a tenth of them appearing once. The clonotype comes from a human donor who donated a stem cell graft to a child with acute lymphoblastic leukemia. This sample comprised PBMCs from the stem cell graft donor, obtained from the stem cell graft.

The CDR3 DNA sequence: TGCAGCGTTGGAGGACTAGCGGGAGTCTATGAGCAGTTCTTC. Amino acid sequence: CSVGGLAGVYEQFF. The rearrangement joins TRBV29-1 to TRBJ2-1; 13 bases align to TRBD2. CDR1 and CDR2 (germline): SQVTM, ANQGSEA. Unmatched junction bases numbered 5, after V lost 4 bases and J lost 8 bases. The CDR3 spans 14 residues.